These 17 T cell receptor beta chains were sequenced from one sample in a study of T-cell reconstitution after alpha-beta-depleted transplantation in children. Unique molecular identifiers were used to barcode this TCRbeta library. Each CDR3 protein is one row after TCRdb ran MiXCR on the PCR reads. Altogether approximately 490,000 distinct CDR3 sequences are present, 12% being singletons, with the ten largest covering roughly 5.4%. This sample comprised PBMCs from the stem cell graft donor, obtained from the stem cell graft. Source of these receptors: a human donor who donated a stem cell graft to a child with combined immunodeficiency.

The chain couples TRBV12-3 or TRBV12-4 to TRBJ2-5, with D perhaps TRBD1 or TRBD2 (5 bases each). V lost 3 bases, J lost 5 bases, and 16 bases lay in between. This CDR3 contains 15 residues. The DNA of the CDR3 is TGTGCCAGCAGTTTCTCCCCGGGACGGTGGGAGACCCAGTACTTC. Translating gives CASSFSPGRWETQYF.

This clonotype appeared a few times. The rearrangement uses TRBV7-9 and TRBJ2-7; TRBD2 aligns across 7 bases. The germline V gene encodes CDR1 SEHNR and CDR2 FQNEAQ (reference sequence). V gave up 4 bases and J gave up 0 bases; unmatched junction bases: 6. The CDR3 has 15 amino acids. The CDR3 nucleotides read TGTGCCAGCAGCTCCACAACTAGCGCCTCCTACGAGCAGTACTTC. Amino acid sequence: CASSSTTSASYEQYF.

This clonotype came up a few times. The CDR3 loop reads CASSITGFIGSDIQYF. CDR3 DNA: TGTGCCAGCAGTATCACAGGGTTTATTGGTTCGGACATTCAGTACTTC. V usage is TRBV12-3 or TRBV12-4 and J usage is TRBJ2-4, with D perhaps TRBD1 (6 bases). The ends were cut back, 5 bases at V and 8 bases at J, with 22 bases in the middle. The CDR3 is 16 residues long.

This clonotype was found a few times. The chain is built from TRBV3-1 and TRBJ2-7, with D unresolved. The CDR3 covers 15 residues. Germline lookup yields CDR1 LGHDT and CDR2 YNNKEL (reference sequence). The V end lost 4 bases, the J end lost 7 bases, and 20 bases lay between the germline ends. Here the CDR3 reads CASSLLSGRSEEQYF. The DNA of the CDR3 is TGTGCCAGCAGCCTGCTATCCGGTCGTTCGGAGGAGCAGTACTTC.

This clonotype has a handful of counts. The chain joins TRBV29-1 to TRBJ2-3; TRBD1 matches at 10 bases. Germline V gene sequence: CDR1 SQVTM, CDR2 ANQGSEA. The ends lost 3 bases at V and 3 bases at J; junction bases unmatched: 3. This CDR3 region has 14 residues. In DNA, the CDR3 is TGCAGCGTTGAGACAGGGGGCCAGACAGATACGCAGTATTTT. Its translation is CSVETGGQTDTQYF.

The chain has TRBV6-2 or TRBV6-3 and TRBJ2-7; perhaps TRBD2 as D (5 bases). The CDR3 is 15 residues long. With 4 bases removed from V and 5 bases from J, the gap between germline ends came to 18 bases. Germline V gives CDR1 MNHEY, CDR2 SVGEGT. CDR3 residues: CASSWEKLIPNEQYF. Written as DNA, the CDR3 is TGTGCCAGCAGTTGGGAGAAACTTATTCCTAACGAGCAGTACTTC.

A few counts support this clonotype. The rearrangement links TRBV12-3 or TRBV12-4 to TRBJ1-6; possible D gene TRBD1, 6 bases. Trimming took off 7 bases at V and 9 bases at J, with 19 bases between the two ends. The CDR3 runs 15 residues. CDR3 residues: CASTNGTIGGSPLHF. In DNA, the CDR3 is TGTGCCAGCACCAACGGGACAATTGGGGGTTCACCCCTCCACTTT.

In its sample, this clonotype was seen many times. The rearrangement uses TRBV10-3 and TRBJ2-2, with D maybe TRBD2 (5 bases). Germline-derived CDR1 and CDR2 are ENHRY and SYGVKD. The CDR3 is made up of 14 amino acids. V was cut by 8 bases and J by 1 base, with 11 bases left in between. CDR3 protein: CAIGSGWNTGELFF. The CDR3 DNA follows: TGTGCCATCGGGAGCGGTTGGAACACCGGGGAGCTGTTTTTT.

This clonotype was found many times. The chain recombines TRBV29-1 with TRBJ2-7, with a weak D call TRBD2 (5 bases). V lost 4 bases and J 3 bases, leaving 25 bases between the germline ends. The CDR3 loop spans 17 amino acids. From germline, CDR1 is SQVTM and CDR2 ANQGSEA. CDR3 DNA sequence: TGCAGCGTTGCCCCCACAGTAAGCGGTGTCAACTACTACGAGCAGTACTTC. The encoded protein is CSVAPTVSGVNYYEQYF.

The chain employs TRBV30 and TRBJ2-3, with D possibly being TRBD1 (5 bases). The CDR3 length is 14 residues. CDR1 and CDR2 (germline): GTSNPN, SVGIG (reference sequence). V lost 2 bases, J lost 2 bases, and 11 bases lay in between. The CDR3 DNA reads as TGTGCCTGGAGTACAGGCCACGACACAGATACGCAGTATTTT. It translates to CAWSTGHDTDTQYF.

The J gene is TRBJ2-1, the V gene TRBV4-1; TRBD2 aligns across 11 bases. Unmatched junction bases numbered 11, after V lost 1 base and J lost 9 bases. Germline assignment: CDR1 MGHRA and CDR2 YSYEKL. The CDR3 has 17 residues. CDR3 loop: CASSQASRTSGRGEQFF. The CDR3 DNA follows: TGCGCCAGCAGCCAAGCTTCCCGGACTAGCGGGCGCGGTGAGCAGTTCTTC.

This clonotype was detected ten times or more. This sequence joins TRBV12-3 or TRBV12-4 and TRBJ2-2, with unresolved D. V shed 5 bases and J shed 6 bases, with 10 bases lying between them. The CDR3 spans 13 residues. The CDR3 loop reads CASSRGWSGELFF. Written as DNA, the CDR3 is TGTGCCAGCAGTCGTGGATGGTCCGGGGAGCTGTTTTTT.

The CDR3 protein is CASSAGTSGRAVQETQYF. As DNA, the CDR3 is TGTGCCAGCAGCGCCGGGACTAGCGGGAGGGCCGTGCAAGAGACCCAGTACTTC. The chain employs TRBV6-1 and TRBJ2-5; 16 bases line up with TRBD2. This CDR3 comprises 18 residues. With 6 bases clipped from V and 2 bases from J, the junction kept 9 bases outside the gene matches. The germline CDR1 and CDR2 sequences are MNHNS and SASEGT.

This clonotype occurred many times. This chain joins TRBV12-3 or TRBV12-4 and TRBJ2-5, with D uncertain. V was cut by 3 bases and J by 5 bases, with 7 bases left in between. The CDR3 spans 12 residues. This chain's CDR3 is CASSLNSETQYF. The DNA for the CDR3 is TGTGCCAGCAGTTTGAATTCGGAGACCCAGTACTTC.

A few counts support this clonotype. The chain is built from TRBV15 and TRBJ2-7, with 8 bases matching TRBD1. Germline V gene lookup returns CDR1 LNHNV and CDR2 YYDKDF (reference sequence). The CDR3 contains 15 residues. V was pared by 7 bases and J by 1 base, with 9 bases of the junction left unmatched. Written as DNA, the CDR3 is TGTGCCACCAATCTAGGGACAGGAGATTCCTACGAGCAGTACTTC. Translating it yields CATNLGTGDSYEQYF.

This clonotype was detected many times. V is TRBV7-2 and J is TRBJ2-2; no clear D. The CDR3 is 13 residues long. CDR1 is SGHTA, CDR2 FQGNSA, per germline. The V gene lost 3 bases and the J gene lost 4 bases, with 6 bases spanning the gap. The CDR3 sequence is CASSFRGTGELFF. The CDR3 DNA is TGTGCCAGCAGCTTCAGAGGCACCGGGGAGCTGTTTTTT. Using reference TRBV7-2 and TRBJ2-2 for the parts outside the CDR3, the full variable domain is GAGVSQSPSNKVTEKGKDVELRCDPISGHTALYWYRQSLGQGLEFLIYFQGNSAPDKSGLPSDRFSAERTGGSVSTLTIQRTQQEDSAVYLCASSFRGTGELFFGEGSRLTVL.

Only a few counts were recorded for this clonotype. The chain joins TRBV12-3 or TRBV12-4 to TRBJ2-1; D could derive from TRBD1 or TRBD2 (6 bases each). This CDR3 is 16 amino acids long. Trimming shortened V by 6 bases and J by 7 bases, and 22 bases separated the two germline ends. The CDR3 is CASSPAEGIGGNEQFF. CDR3 coding DNA: TGTGCCAGCAGCCCCGCAGAAGGGATAGGGGGGAATGAGCAGTTCTTC.